This T cell receptor beta chain came from a study of blood T cell repertoires in COVID-19. Study overall: COVID-19 samples collected from the United States, Italy and Spain covered acute and convalescent phases. The cDNA or gDNA used as material had been derived from T cells, B-cell-depleted T cells, or PBMCs.

V was shortened by 4 bases and J by 5 bases, with 11 bases between the two germline ends. Germline V lookup: CDR1 SGHTA, CDR2 FQGTGA. The CDR3 runs 14 residues. Original handling: Reference gene primer amplification gave nucleated cell count estimates. TCRdb's copy holds only in-frame clones and misses some; the assay was immunoSEQ multiplex PCR. The D gene and trimming were derived from the DNA, and the V and J assignments and clone size from that table. The table has about 150,000 clones, approximately 78% seen once; the top ten hold roughly 15%. V is TRBV7-3 and J is TRBJ1-4, with D possibly TRBD1 on 5 matching bases. The sequence was collected from a human donor with acute or convalescent COVID-19. The donor label of this sample is uncertain. The sample consisted of peripheral blood. The CDR3 DNA reads as TGTGCCAGCAGCTCCAGGGTAATAAATGAAAAACTGTTTTTT. Translated, it gives CASSSRVINEKLFF.